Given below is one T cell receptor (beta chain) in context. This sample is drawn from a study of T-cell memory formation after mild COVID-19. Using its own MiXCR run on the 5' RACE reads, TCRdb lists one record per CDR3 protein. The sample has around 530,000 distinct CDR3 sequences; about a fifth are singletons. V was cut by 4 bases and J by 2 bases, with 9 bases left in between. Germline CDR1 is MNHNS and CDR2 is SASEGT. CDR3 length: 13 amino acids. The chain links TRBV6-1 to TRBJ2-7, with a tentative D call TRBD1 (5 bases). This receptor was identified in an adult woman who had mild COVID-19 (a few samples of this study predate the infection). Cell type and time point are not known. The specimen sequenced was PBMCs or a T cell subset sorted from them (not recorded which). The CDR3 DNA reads TGTGCCAGCAGTGTTTCAGGGACCTACGAGCAGTACTTC. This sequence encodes CASSVSGTYEQYF.